This T cell receptor beta chain was identified during a study of beta chain features in type 1 diabetes. The study's findings and limits: Moderate but significant shortening of TCRB CDR3s was recorded in all four CD4+ subsets from Type 1 diabetes patients.

A word on this clone: Its target is not known.

Expressed TCRB transcripts were sequenced because the isolated RNA had all been reverse transcribed beforehand. Only in-frame clones appear in the TCRdb table, and some are missing; sequencing was by immunoSEQ multiplex PCR. This table holds about 650,000 clones, around 11% found once. CD45RO/CCR7/CD25/CD127/CD95/CD27 sorting isolated CD4+ naive, central memory, regulatory and stem cell-like memory cells. Source material: naive CD4+ T cells from blood. This sequence was found in a man aged 30 to 39 with type 1 diabetes.

The CDR3 DNA reads TGTGCCAGCAGCTTGGTGGTAGCGGGGGGAACAGATACGCAGTATTTT. Translated, it gives CASSLVVAGGTDTQYF. The V and J genes are TRBV5-4 and TRBJ2-3; 10 nucleotides agree with TRBD2. Germline V gene data show CDR1 as SGHNT and CDR2 as YYREEE (reference sequence). After removal of 0 bases from V and 3 bases from J, the junction contained 4 bases not matched to a gene. The CDR3 is 16 amino acids.